This TCR beta chain was obtained from a study of cytomegalovirus exposure and HLA in healthy donors. Findings and caveats of the study: A later analysis, which compared TCR beta chains of equal frequency, found the HLA-associated ones more clonally expanded. Versus the roughly 700-donor mean, an Asian-associated ancestry cluster reportedly showed fewer N-insertions in a later analysis.

The V end lost 7 bases, the J end lost 3 bases, and 12 bases lay between the germline ends. Germline V gene sequence: CDR1 SQVTM, CDR2 ANQGSEA. This CDR3 is built from 12 residues. Of note for this clone: What it binds is not known.

13 Jbeta primers and 60 Vbeta primers were used for the PCR. The data were produced by immunoSEQ multiplex PCR, yet TCRdb's version contains in-frame clones alone and is incomplete. This table has 90,000 to 130,000 clones, around 80% appearing once. Sequenced input: PBMCs. The chain employs TRBV29-1 and TRBJ1-1; perhaps TRBD1 as D (5 bases). This sequence originates from an older woman in good health and CMV-seropositive. CDR3 DNA sequence: TGCAGCGCTAACGGGGGGGACACTGAAGCTTTCTTT. This gives the protein CSANGGDTEAFF.